The rows below give T cell receptor beta chains drawn from one sample of a study of blood T cell repertoires in COVID-19. Only in-frame clones appear in the TCRdb table, and some are missing; sequencing was by immunoSEQ multiplex PCR. The table records approximately 260,000 clones, 70% to 90% of them present only once. The sequenced material came from PBMCs or T cells enriched from blood (not recorded which). These receptors all come from a woman in her thirties or forties with acute COVID-19. Both conserved end residues are part of each CDR3. The D gene is left open where the match is weak. Clone size is not always given. Where it is, it says once, few, many or a class for expanded clones.

>TRBV7-8|once|TRBJ2-5|TRBD1
CASTDRGPGETQYF
TGTGCCAGCACCGACAGGGGGCCGGGAGAGACCCAGTACTTC
>TRBV5-5|.|TRBJ2-1|TRBD1
CASSLGPYRGPSSYNEQFF
TGTGCCAGCAGCTTGGGGCCATACAGGGGGCCTAGCTCCTACAATGAGCAGTTCTTC
>TRBV2|few|TRBJ2-2|.
CASRERDNTGELFF
TGTGCCAGCAGGGAGCGGGACAATACCGGGGAGCTGTTTTTT
>TRBV19|.|TRBJ2-7|.
CASSIEASASYEQYF
TGTGCCAGTAGTATTGAGGCCAGTGCATCCTACGAGCAGTACTTC
>TRBV6-6|few|TRBJ2-7|.
CASSRTSLGSSYEQYF
TGTGCCAGCAGTCGAACGTCGTTGGGCAGCTCCTACGAGCAGTACTTC
>TRBV5-1|many|TRBJ2-7|.
CASSRVRTDYEQYF
TGCGCCAGCAGCCGCGTCCGGACTGACTACGAGCAGTACTTC
>TRBV2|.|TRBJ1-5|TRBD1
CASSTGDQPQHF
TGTGCCAGCAGCACAGGGGATCAGCCCCAGCATTTT
>TRBV9|.|TRBJ2-2|TRBD2
CASSATGTSANTGELFF
TGTGCCAGCAGCGCAACCGGGACTAGCGCGAACACCGGGGAGCTGTTTTTT
>TRBV6-5|.|TRBJ1-1|.
CASGWTSNTEAFF
TGTGCCAGCGGGTGGACATCAAACACTGAAGCTTTCTTT
>TRBV19|.|TRBJ2-2|TRBD1
CASRMTGTANTGELFF
TGTGCCAGTAGAATGACCGGGACAGCGAACACCGGGGAGCTGTTTTTT
>TRBV29-1|.|TRBJ1-2|.
CSFDIERQETNYGYTF
TGCAGCTTTGACATCGAAAGACAGGAAACTAACTATGGCTACACCTTC
>TRBV14|.|TRBJ1-3|.
CASSHVGGNTIYF
TGTGCCAGCAGCCACGTCGGTGGAAACACCATATATTTT
>TRBV18|.|TRBJ1-3|TRBD1
CASSQAGGAGSGNTIYF
TGTGCCAGCTCACAGGCAGGGGGCGCCGGTTCTGGAAACACCATATATTTT
>TRBV27|once|TRBJ2-2|TRBD2
CASSLMRGGTGELFF
TGTGCCAGCAGTTTGATGAGGGGAGGGACCGGGGAGCTGTTTTTT
>TRBV11-3|.|TRBJ1-4|.
CASSSGTTTNEKLFF
TGTGCCAGCAGTTCCGGGACAACAACTAATGAAAAACTGTTTTTT
>TRBV28|.|TRBJ1-5|.
CASSSGSGRQPQHF
TGTGCCAGCAGTTCAGGGTCTGGGCGACAGCCCCAGCATTTT
>TRBV7-8|.|TRBJ2-3|TRBD2
CASSLWASGNTDTQYF
TGTGCCAGCAGCTTATGGGCTAGCGGGAACACAGATACGCAGTATTTT
>TRBV14|once|TRBJ1-1|.
CASSTGGAAFF
TGTGCCAGCAGCACGGGGGGGGCAGCTTTCTTT
>TRBV15|.|TRBJ2-7|.
CATSRVASSYEQYF
TGTGCCACCAGCAGAGTAGCAAGCTCCTACGAGCAGTACTTC
>TRBV29-1|.|TRBJ2-3|TRBD2
CSVLLAGGWGTDTQYF
TGCAGCGTGTTACTAGCGGGAGGGTGGGGCACAGATACGCAGTATTTT
>TRBV2|.|TRBJ2-3|.
CASSLGGPYGTDTQYF
TGTGCCAGCAGCCTAGGGGGACCCTATGGCACAGATACGCAGTATTTT
>TRBV11-3|once|TRBJ1-2|TRBD1
CASSLDLAAGGNGYTF
TGTGCCAGCAGCTTAGATCTCGCGGCAGGGGGCAATGGCTACACCTTC
>TRBV5-4|.|TRBJ2-3|.
CASSLELAGNTDTQYF
TGTGCCAGCAGCTTGGAACTAGCAGGGAACACAGATACGCAGTATTTT
>TRBV10-3|.|TRBJ2-7|.
CAIAPGVSYEQYF
TGTGCCATCGCCCCGGGAGTCTCCTACGAGCAGTACTTC
>TRBV7-9|few|TRBJ1-5|.
CASSRSGDQPQHF
TGTGCCAGCAGCCGCTCAGGGGATCAGCCCCAGCATTTT